The 10 T cell receptor beta chains presented below share a single source sample, sequenced in a study of shared clonotypes between healthy human individuals. TCRdb keeps only in-frame clones here, not all; method: immunoSEQ multiplex PCR. In the table there are 2 million to 3 million clones, approximately 92% of which are singletons. Sequencing was performed on naive CD4+ T cells sorted from blood. As for subset: CD45RA+ positively selected. The receptors stem from a man younger than 35 in good health.

This chain joins TRBV27 and TRBJ1-1, with a weak D call TRBD1 (6 bases). Germline V gene lookup returns CDR1 MNHEY and CDR2 SMNVEV (reference sequence). V gave up 3 bases and J gave up 0 bases, with 11 bases separating them. The CDR3 extends over 15 amino acids. CDR3 DNA: TGTGCCAGCAGTTTTCAGGGGCTGCTGAACACTGAAGCTTTCTTT. Amino acids: CASSFQGLLNTEAFF.

Turning to this clone: Other nucleotide sequences in the sample specify the same CDR3. V gene TRBV19 combines with J gene TRBJ1-3; D ambiguous. Germline assignment: CDR1 LNHDA and CDR2 SQIVND (reference sequence). CDR3 length equals 13 residues. V lost 8 bases, J lost 0 bases, and 8 bases lay in between. The CDR3 region is CASGQFSGNTIYF. The CDR3 nucleotides read TGTGCCAGTGGTCAGTTCTCTGGAAACACCATATATTTT.

This sequence joins TRBV7-3 and TRBJ2-3, with a weak D call TRBD2 (5 bases). The CDR3 sequence is 14 residues long. CDR1 is SGHTA, CDR2 FQGTGA, per germline. The germline V and J ends were trimmed by 6 bases and 9 bases, with 19 bases remaining between them. The CDR3 loop reads CASRTGGGPRTQYF. Here the CDR3 DNA reads TGTGCCAGCAGGACCGGAGGCGGCCCACGGACGCAGTATTTT.

V and J are TRBV19 and TRBJ2-4, with TRBD1 matching 9 bases. This CDR3 region has 16 residues. V lost 4 bases to trimming and J lost 5 bases; unmatched junction nucleotides: 9. In germline, CDR1 is LNHDA, CDR2 SQIVND (reference sequence). The CDR3 sequence is CASSTPLRDRENIQYF. As DNA, the CDR3 is TGTGCCAGTAGTACCCCACTCCGGGACAGGGAAAACATTCAGTACTTC. Variable domain in full (rest from reference TRBV19 and TRBJ2-4): DGGITQSPKYLFRKEGQNVTLSCEQNLNHDAMYWYRQDPGQGLRLIYYSQIVNDFQKGDIAEGYSVSREKKESFPLTVTSAQKNPTAFYLCASSTPLRDRENIQYFGAGTRLSVL.

The gene calls are TRBV21-1 and TRBJ2-5; the table's D call of TRBD1 was not tested on the DNA. TRBV21-1 is annotated as a pseudogene. The CDR3 contains 14 residues. CDR3 sequence: CASSAGTGKETQYF. CDR3 nucleotides: TGTGCCAGCAGTGCCGGGACAGGTAAAGAGACCCAGTACTTC.

This chain links TRBV15 with TRBJ2-3, with 10 bases fitting TRBD1. The CDR3 is 19 amino acids. Germline-derived CDR1 and CDR2 are LNHNV and YYDKDF (reference sequence). Losses at the gene ends were 1 base for V and 2 bases for J; bases not matched to a gene: 12. CDR3 DNA sequence: TGTGCCACCAGCAGAGTCGGGACAGGGGTTCTTCAGACCACAGATACGCAGTATTTT. It specifies CATSRVGTGVLQTTDTQYF.

The rearrangement uses TRBV6-1 and TRBJ1-6, with D tentatively TRBD1 (5 bases). The CDR3 sequence is 15 residues long. Deletions cut 8 bases from V and 6 bases from J, with 17 bases between. The V gene's germline CDR1 is MNHNS and CDR2 SASEGT. CDR3 sequence reads: CASLDPRTFNSPLHF. The CDR3 region has the DNA TGTGCCAGCCTGGACCCTCGGACATTTAATTCACCCCTCCACTTT.

The chain has TRBV18 and TRBJ2-1; 13 bases line up with TRBD2. This CDR3 region has 17 residues. Per the germline V gene, CDR1 is KGHSH and CDR2 is LQKENI. Losses at the gene ends were 1 base for V and 9 bases for J; bases not matched to a gene: 9. CDR3 in amino acids: CASSPLWTSGGQGEQFF. DNA for the CDR3: TGTGCCAGCTCACCACTCTGGACTAGCGGGGGCCAGGGTGAGCAGTTCTTC.

The chain is built from TRBV28 and TRBJ2-1; no definite D call. The ends were cut back, 2 bases at V and 5 bases at J, with 10 bases in the middle. The CDR3 is made up of 14 amino acids. Germline V gene sequence: CDR1 MDHEN, CDR2 SYDVKM. In DNA, the CDR3 is TGTGCCAGCAGTTTAGGGCAGTCCCACAATGAGCAGTTCTTC. Translated: CASSLGQSHNEQFF.

To note about this clone: In the same sample, other DNA sequences code for this CDR3. The chain recombines TRBV25-1 with TRBJ1-1, with 8 bases fitting TRBD1. Germline V gene data show CDR1 as MGHDK and CDR2 as SYGVNS. This CDR3 spans 13 amino acids. V shed 4 bases, J shed 4 bases, and the junction held 2 bases outside the gene matches. CDR3 region: CASSGQGSTEAFF. DNA of the CDR3: TGTGCCAGCAGTGGACAGGGGTCCACTGAAGCTTTCTTT.